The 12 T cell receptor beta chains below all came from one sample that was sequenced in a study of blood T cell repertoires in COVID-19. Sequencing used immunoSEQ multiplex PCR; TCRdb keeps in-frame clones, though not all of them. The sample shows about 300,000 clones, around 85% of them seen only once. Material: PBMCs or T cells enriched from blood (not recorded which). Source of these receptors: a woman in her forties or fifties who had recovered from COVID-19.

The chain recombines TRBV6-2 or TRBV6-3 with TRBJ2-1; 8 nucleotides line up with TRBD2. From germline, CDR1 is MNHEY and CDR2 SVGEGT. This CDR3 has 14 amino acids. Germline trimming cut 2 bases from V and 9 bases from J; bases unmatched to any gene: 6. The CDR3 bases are TGTGCCAGCAGTTACGTGGGACTAGAATCTGAGCAGTTCTTC. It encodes CASSYVGLESEQFF.

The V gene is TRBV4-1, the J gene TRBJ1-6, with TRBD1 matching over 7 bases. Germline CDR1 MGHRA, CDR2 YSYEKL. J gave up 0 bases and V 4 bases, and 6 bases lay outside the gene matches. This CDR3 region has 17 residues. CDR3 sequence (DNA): TGCGCCAGCAGCCGGGACAGCGAGAGCTCCTATAATTCACCCCTCCACTTT. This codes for CASSRDSESSYNSPLHF.

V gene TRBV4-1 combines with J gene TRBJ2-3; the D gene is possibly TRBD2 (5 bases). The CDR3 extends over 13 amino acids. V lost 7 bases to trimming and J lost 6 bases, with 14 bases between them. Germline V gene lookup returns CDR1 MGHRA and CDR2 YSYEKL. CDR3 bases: TGCGCCAGCACCCCCAGACGAGGGGATACGCAGTATTTT. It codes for CASTPRRGDTQYF.

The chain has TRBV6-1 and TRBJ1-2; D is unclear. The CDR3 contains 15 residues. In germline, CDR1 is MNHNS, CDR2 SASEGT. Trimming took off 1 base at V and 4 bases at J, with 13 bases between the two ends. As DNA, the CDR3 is TGTGCCAGCAGTGAAGTCCTGGTCCGGGGCTATGGCTACACCTTC. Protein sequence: CASSEVLVRGYGYTF.

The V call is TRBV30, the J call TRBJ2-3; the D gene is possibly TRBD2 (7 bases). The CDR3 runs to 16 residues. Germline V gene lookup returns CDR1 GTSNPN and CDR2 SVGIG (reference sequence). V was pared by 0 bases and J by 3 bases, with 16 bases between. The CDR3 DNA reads TGTGCCTGGAGTGTATGGGGGAGGGGGTCAACAGATACGCAGTATTTT. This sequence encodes CAWSVWGRGSTDTQYF.

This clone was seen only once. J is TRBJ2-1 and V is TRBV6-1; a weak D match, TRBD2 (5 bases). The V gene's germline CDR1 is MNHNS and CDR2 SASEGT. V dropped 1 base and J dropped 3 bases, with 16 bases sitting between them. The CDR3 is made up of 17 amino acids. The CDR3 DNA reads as TGTGCCAGCAGTGAAGATTCACGGCTAGCTGGCTACAATGAGCAGTTCTTC. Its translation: CASSEDSRLAGYNEQFF.

CDR3 sequence: CASSLVKGAAEAFF. The DNA for the CDR3 is TGTGCCAGCAGCTTAGTAAAGGGGGCGGCTGAAGCTTTCTTT. The rearrangement uses TRBV7-3 and TRBJ1-1; 7 bases are a match to TRBD1. The V segment lost 2 bases and the J segment 6 bases; nucleotides outside the gene matches: 6. Germline lookup yields CDR1 SGHTA and CDR2 FQGTGA. There are 14 residues in the CDR3.

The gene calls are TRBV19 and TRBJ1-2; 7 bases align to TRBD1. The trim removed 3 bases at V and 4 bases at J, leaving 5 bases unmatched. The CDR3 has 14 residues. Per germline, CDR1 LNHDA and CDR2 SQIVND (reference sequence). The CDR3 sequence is CASSIGTASYGYTF. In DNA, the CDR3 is TGTGCCAGTAGTATTGGGACAGCAAGCTATGGCTACACCTTC.

The CDR3 region is CASSPYRTGRHYEQYF. CDR3 in DNA: TGTGCCAGCAGTCCCTACCGGACAGGGAGACACTACGAGCAGTACTTC. The chain links TRBV27 to TRBJ2-7, with 8 bases fitting TRBD1. The CDR3 is made up of 16 amino acids. J gave up 3 bases and V 5 bases, and 12 bases lay outside the gene matches. CDR1 and CDR2 (germline): MNHEY, SMNVEV (reference sequence).

This CDR3 is CASSLTGGGSFYNEQFF. As DNA, the CDR3 is TGTGCCAGCAGCTTAACCGGTGGGGGCTCTTTCTACAATGAGCAGTTCTTC. The genes are TRBV7-3 and TRBJ2-1; perhaps TRBD1 as D (6 bases). Germline V CDR1 and CDR2: SGHTA, FQGTGA. The CDR3 covers 17 residues. V shed 0 bases and J shed 3 bases, with 15 bases lying between them.

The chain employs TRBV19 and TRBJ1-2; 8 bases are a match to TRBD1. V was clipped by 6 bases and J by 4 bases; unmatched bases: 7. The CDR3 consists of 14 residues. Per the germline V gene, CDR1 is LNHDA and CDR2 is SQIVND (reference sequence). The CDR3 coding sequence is TGTGCCAGTAGCAACCTCGGGACAGGCTATGGCTACACCTTC. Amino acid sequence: CASSNLGTGYGYTF.

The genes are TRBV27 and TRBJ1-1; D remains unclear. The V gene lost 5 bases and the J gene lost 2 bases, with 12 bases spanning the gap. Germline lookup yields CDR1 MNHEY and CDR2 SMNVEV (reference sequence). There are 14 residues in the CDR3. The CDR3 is CASSPWSVNTEAFF. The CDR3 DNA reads TGTGCCAGCAGTCCCTGGTCAGTCAACACTGAAGCTTTCTTT.